One and the same sample provided the 24 T cell receptor beta chains below, sequenced in a study of blood T cell repertoires in COVID-19. TCRdb's table, derived via immunoSEQ multiplex PCR, lists solely in-frame clones and lacks some. Counted here are about 240,000 clones, over 80% occurring once; the ten biggest clones make up 1.5% to 2%. The sequenced material came from peripheral blood. These receptors all stem from a man aged 25-40 years who had recovered from COVID-19.

This chain links TRBV7-9 with TRBJ1-1; D perhaps matches TRBD1 (6 bases). V gave up 4 bases and J gave up 5 bases, with 14 bases separating them. There are 14 residues in the CDR3. Germline loops: CDR1 SEHNR, CDR2 FQNEAQ (reference sequence). The CDR3 reads CASSSYRVQTEAFF. The CDR3 bases are TGTGCCAGCAGCTCATACAGGGTCCAGACTGAAGCTTTCTTT. Complete variable domain (other parts from reference TRBV7-9 and TRBJ1-1): DTGVSQNPRHKITKRGQNVTFRCDPISEHNRLYWYRQTLGQGPEFLTYFQNEAQLEKSRLLSDRFSAERPKGSFSTLEIQRTEQGDSAMYLCASSSYRVQTEAFFGQGTRLTVV.

This chain connects TRBV7-9 to TRBJ2-1; no definite D call. V was trimmed by 1 base and J by 8 bases, leaving 9 bases between them. Germline CDR1 and CDR2: SEHNR and FQNEAQ (reference sequence). This CDR3 is built from 13 residues. For the CDR3, the DNA is TGTGCCAGCAGCTTAGGCCCCCGGGATGAGCAGTTCTTC. Translation: CASSLGPRDEQFF.

This sequence joins TRBV18 and TRBJ1-2; 8 positions match TRBD1. The V gene end was trimmed by 0 bases and the J gene end by 6 bases; junction bases not matched to a gene: 0. There are 13 residues in the CDR3. Germline CDR1 is KGHSH and CDR2 is LQKENI. The CDR3 reads CASSPPTGDGYTF. CDR3 coding DNA: TGTGCCAGCTCACCACCGACAGGGGATGGCTACACCTTC.

This clone was observed a single time. The gene calls are TRBV18 and TRBJ2-5; tentative D call: TRBD2 (5 bases). Germline V gene data show CDR1 as KGHSH and CDR2 as LQKENI. CDR3 length equals 14 residues. Trimming pared 5 bases from V and 2 bases from J, leaving 12 bases between. The CDR3 DNA is TGTGCCAGCTCATCCCCCGGGGATCAAGAGACCCAGTACTTC. This encodes CASSSPGDQETQYF.

This chain connects TRBV28 to TRBJ2-7; D remains unclear. The germline gives CDR1 MDHEN, CDR2 SYDVKM. Trimming removed 6 bases from V and 0 bases from J, with 9 bases in between. The CDR3 contains 13 residues. The CDR3 coding sequence is TGTGCCAGCAGCAAGATTAGCTCCTACGAGCAGTACGTC. It specifies CASSKISSYEQYV.

The DNA for the CDR3 is TGTGCCATCACCGACAAGGGGGATATCGGAAACACCATATATTTT. As protein: CAITDKGDIGNTIYF. The chain combines TRBV10-3 with TRBJ1-3; perhaps TRBD1 as D (6 bases). The length of the CDR3 is 15 residues. The germline V gene encodes CDR1 ENHRY and CDR2 SYGVKD. Between the trimmed V and J ends, which lost 7 bases and 4 bases, there was a span of 17 bases.

This clone is a singleton in its sample. The V call is TRBV15, the J call TRBJ1-2, with D unclear. Germline-derived CDR1 and CDR2 are LNHNV and YYDKDF (reference sequence). The CDR3 consists of 12 residues. The V and J ends lost 1 base and 10 bases respectively, with 10 bases between them. This chain's CDR3 is CATSRGEGDYTF. The CDR3 DNA follows: TGTGCCACCAGCAGAGGGGAGGGCGACTACACCTTC.

This chain joins TRBV18 and TRBJ1-1, with D unresolved. V shed 4 bases and J shed 2 bases, with 8 bases lying between them. The CDR3 contains 13 residues. Germline lookup yields CDR1 KGHSH and CDR2 LQKENI. This CDR3 reads CASSQAGNTEAFF. The DNA for the CDR3 is TGTGCCAGCTCACAGGCGGGAAACACTGAAGCTTTCTTT.

The chain has TRBV7-9 and TRBJ1-1; D gene uncertain. CDR1 is SEHNR, CDR2 FQNEAQ, per germline (reference sequence). CDR3 length: 14 amino acids. V lost 2 bases and J lost 1, with 8 bases in between. CDR3 amino acids: CASSLPEANTEAFF. The CDR3 DNA is TGTGCCAGCAGCTTACCCGAAGCGAACACTGAAGCTTTCTTT.

V and J are TRBV10-3 and TRBJ1-4; 7 nucleotides agree with TRBD1. CDR1 ENHRY and CDR2 SYGVKD come from the germline V gene. The junction had 7 bases not matched to a gene; V was cut back by 4 bases and J by 8 bases. The CDR3 is 14 amino acids. This CDR3 is CAISGAQGGEKLFF. The CDR3 DNA sequence: TGTGCCATCAGTGGGGCGCAGGGGGGAGAAAAACTGTTTTTT.

This clone appeared once. The rearrangement links TRBV7-2 to TRBJ2-1; tentative D call: TRBD2 (6 bases). CDR1 SGHTA and CDR2 FQGNSA come from the germline V gene. CDR3 length: 18 amino acids. Deletions cut 1 base from V and 7 bases from J, with 23 bases between. The CDR3, as DNA: TGTGCCAGCAGCTTAGGGGTTAGCGGCCACGACTCGCCAAATGAGCAGTTCTTC. Translation gives CASSLGVSGHDSPNEQFF.

This chain uses TRBV2 with TRBJ2-3; the D gene is possibly TRBD1 (7 bases). Trimming left V 9 bases short and J 4 bases short, with 23 bases between. The germline V gene encodes CDR1 SNHLY and CDR2 FYNNEI. This CDR3 region has 16 residues. CDR3 sequence: CASGSEGALRSDTQYF. CDR3 coding DNA: TGTGCCAGTGGTTCGGAGGGGGCTTTAAGGTCAGATACGCAGTATTTT.

The chain combines TRBV4-1 with TRBJ1-1; no clear D gene. This CDR3 spans 15 amino acids. The V gene's germline CDR1 is MGHRA and CDR2 YSYEKL. V gave up 2 bases and J gave up 5 bases, with 15 bases separating them. Here the CDR3 reads CASSQPILRRTEAFF. CDR3 DNA sequence: TGCGCCAGCAGCCAACCAATACTCCGGAGGACTGAAGCTTTCTTT.

The rearrangement joins TRBV7-9 to TRBJ1-4, with TRBD1 matching 9 bases. CDR3 length equals 15 residues. V shed 6 bases, J shed 3 bases, and the junction held 5 bases outside the gene matches. CDR1 and CDR2 from the germline V gene are SEHNR and FQNEAQ (reference sequence). The CDR3 region is CASREQGAANEKLFF. Written as DNA, the CDR3 is TGTGCCAGCAGAGAACAGGGGGCAGCTAATGAAAAACTGTTTTTT.

The chain is built from TRBV29-1 and TRBJ2-7; 7 nucleotides align to TRBD2. The CDR3 spans 16 residues. CDR1 is SQVTM and CDR2 is ANQGSEA in the germline V gene. Trimming at V came to 1 base and at J to 7 bases, leaving 16 bases not matched to a gene. The CDR3: CSVEGALFGGIAEQYF. The CDR3 nucleotides are TGCAGCGTTGAAGGCGCTCTATTCGGGGGGATTGCGGAGCAGTACTTC.

V usage is TRBV11-2 and J usage is TRBJ2-2; a possible D gene is TRBD1 (5 bases). The V end was cut by 5 bases, the J end by 5 bases, with 18 bases between. This CDR3 comprises 16 residues. CDR1 and CDR2 (germline): SGHAT, FQNNGV. CDR3 in amino acids: CASSAILRVRTGELFF. The CDR3 DNA reads TGTGCCAGCAGCGCGATCCTCAGGGTACGGACCGGGGAGCTGTTTTTT.

The V call is TRBV4-1, the J call TRBJ1-5, with 9 positions matching TRBD1. Per germline, CDR1 MGHRA and CDR2 YSYEKL. CDR3 length equals 15 residues. The junction had 3 bases not matched to a gene; V was cut back by 2 bases and J by 4 bases. The DNA for the CDR3 is TGCGCCAGCAGCCAAAGGGACAGGGAAAATCAGCCCCAGCATTTT. This gives the protein CASSQRDRENQPQHF.

The chain uses TRBV9 and TRBJ2-1, with no clear D. The ends were cut back, 0 bases at V and 4 bases at J, with 14 bases in the middle. The germline V gene encodes CDR1 SGDLS and CDR2 YYNGEE. The CDR3 sequence is 16 residues long. CDR3 residues: CASSVGASRSYNEQFF. CDR3 nucleotides: TGTGCCAGCAGCGTAGGGGCCAGCAGGTCTTACAATGAGCAGTTCTTC.

The gene calls are TRBV3-1 (or the pseudogene TRBV3-2) and TRBJ2-1; 10 positions agree with TRBD1. The V and J ends lost 4 bases and 6 bases, in that order; junction bases with no gene match: 6. Germline V gene lookup returns CDR1 LGHDT and CDR2 YNNKEL (reference sequence). The CDR3 covers 15 residues. CDR3 bases: TGTGCCAGCAGCCCACCCCGGGACAGGGGCAATGAGCAGTTCTTC. This encodes CASSPPRDRGNEQFF.

This chain connects TRBV4-2 to TRBJ2-6, with D possibly TRBD1 on 6 matching bases. Germline CDR1 reads LGHNA; CDR2 reads YNFKEQ. Trimming cost V 2 bases and J 1 base, with 12 bases left between them. The CDR3 consists of 17 residues. For the CDR3, the DNA is TGTGCCAGCAGCCAAAAGGACAGTGTATCTGGGGCCAACGTCCTGACTTTC. Translation gives CASSQKDSVSGANVLTF.

In this sample, this clone turned up a few times. The CDR3 loop reads CASGFFGQPYGYTF. In DNA, the CDR3 is TGTGCCAGCGGATTCTTTGGACAGCCCTATGGCTACACCTTC. V gene TRBV5-4 combines with J gene TRBJ1-2; TRBD1 might be the D (6 bases). Trimming took 7 bases from V and 4 from J, leaving 17 bases between them. This CDR3 has 14 amino acids. Germline CDR1 is SGHNT and CDR2 is YYREEE (reference sequence).

In this sample, this clone turned up a few times. The chain is built from TRBV7-9 and TRBJ1-1; maybe TRBD1 (6 bases). V was cut by 1 base and J by 0 bases, with 9 bases left in between. The CDR3 has 15 residues. Germline CDR1 reads SEHNR; CDR2 reads FQNEAQ (reference sequence). The CDR3 here is CASSLVGQMNTEAFF. CDR3 bases: TGTGCCAGCAGCTTAGTAGGACAGATGAACACTGAAGCTTTCTTT. The full variable domain, in which reference TRBV7-9 and TRBJ1-1 provide the parts outside the CDR3, is DTGVSQNPRHKITKRGQNVTFRCDPISEHNRLYWYRQTLGQGPEFLTYFQNEAQLEKSRLLSDRFSAERPKGSFSTLEIQRTEQGDSAMYLCASSLVGQMNTEAFFGQGTRLTVV.

V and J are TRBV10-1 and TRBJ2-3; a possible D gene is TRBD2 (7 bases). Germline V CDR1 and CDR2: WNHNN, SYGVQD (reference sequence). This CDR3 comprises 14 residues. V was clipped by 10 bases and J by 8 bases, with 22 bases between them. CDR3 in DNA: TGCGCCAACCATGGGGAGGGGGGGATCGGTACGCAGTATTTT. Protein: CANHGEGGIGTQYF.

This sequence joins TRBV3-1 (or the pseudogene TRBV3-2) and TRBJ1-6; TRBD1 matches at 8 bases. Per the germline V gene, CDR1 is LGHDT and CDR2 is YNNKEL (reference sequence). Trimming removed 4 bases from V and 9 bases from J; junction bases left unmatched: 5. The CDR3 contains 14 residues. The CDR3 here is CASSPDRDSSPLHF. The CDR3 DNA sequence: TGTGCCAGCAGCCCGGACAGGGATAGTTCACCCCTCCACTTT.